Following are 10 T cell receptor beta chains from one sample sequenced in a study of blood T cells in healthy people across ages (dated by TCRdb to 2014 to 2015). Library preparation was by 5' RACE. This sample was sequenced with an Illumina HiSeq 2500. A second PCR of 7 to 11 cycles was performed with a sample-barcoded 5' primer and a J-beta primer mix. TCRdb trimmed public reads at Q25 via fastp, called clones via MiXCR and kept in-frame beta chains. One record per CDR3 amino acid sequence lists the most common genes and DNA. The sample table lists about 1.8 million distinct CDR3 sequences, roughly 52% of them with a count of one. In total, the top ten clones hold 2.1% of the sample. The sequenced material came from blood. The receptors come from a woman in her 40s in good health.

Of note for this clonotype: A junction end diverges from the germline sequence, so it may reflect a read error. This chain links TRBV20-1 with TRBJ2-1; D possibly uses TRBD1 or TRBD2 (5 bases each). The germline V gene encodes CDR1 DFQATT and CDR2 SNEGSKA (reference sequence). The CDR3 has 10 residues. The CDR3 region is CSASETERYF. The DNA of the CDR3 is TGCAGTGCTAGTGAGACAGAGCGGTACTTC.

The genes are TRBV9 and TRBJ2-7; 12 nucleotides agree with TRBD2. CDR3 length equals 14 residues. Germline V CDR1 and CDR2: SGDLS, YYNGEE. Germline trimming cut 5 bases from V and 7 bases from J; bases unmatched to any gene: 7. This chain's CDR3 is CASSEGLAGWEQYF. The DNA for the CDR3 is TGTGCCAGCAGTGAAGGACTAGCGGGGTGGGAGCAGTACTTC.

With respect to this clonotype: The junction differs from germline at one of its ends, possibly a read error. The chain joins TRBV7-9 to TRBJ2-1; the D gene is possibly TRBD2 (7 bases). Germline values: CDR1 SEHNR, CDR2 FQNEAQ (reference sequence). The length of the CDR3 is 12 residues. CDR3 region: CSSSPRGGGQFF. The CDR3, as DNA: TGTTCCAGCAGCCCAAGGGGGGGAGGGCAGTTCTTC.

The genes are TRBV6-5 and TRBJ2-5; D is undetermined. V was pared by 0 bases and J by 3 bases, with 14 bases between. Germline values: CDR1 MNHEY, CDR2 SVGAGI. This CDR3 region has 16 residues. The CDR3 protein is CASSYSRSPREETQYF. Written as DNA, the CDR3 is TGTGCCAGCAGTTACTCGAGGAGTCCTCGGGAAGAGACCCAGTACTTC.

This clonotype was counted only a few times. As DNA, the CDR3 is TGTGCCAGCAGCTTAGCCCCCGGGACAGGGGACCAAGAGACCCAGTACTTC. It is translated as CASSLAPGTGDQETQYF. The chain recombines TRBV7-2 with TRBJ2-5; 10 nucleotides line up with TRBD1. This CDR3 contains 17 residues. With V trimmed by 0 bases and J by 0 bases, 4 bases remained unmatched. Germline V gives CDR1 SGHTA, CDR2 FQGNSA. Filled out from reference TRBV7-2 and TRBJ2-5, the complete variable domain reads GAGVSQSPSNKVTEKGKDVELRCDPISGHTALYWYRQSLGQGLEFLIYFQGNSAPDKSGLPSDRFSAERTGGSVSTLTIQRTQQEDSAVYLCASSLAPGTGDQETQYFGPGTRLLVL.

This clonotype has only a few counts. V gene TRBV6-1 combines with J gene TRBJ2-5; 7 bases are a match to TRBD2. V trimming: 4 bases; J trimming: 0 bases; junction bases outside the gene matches: 5. CDR1 is MNHNS and CDR2 is SASEGT in the germline V gene. This CDR3 comprises 15 residues. The CDR3 DNA reads TGTGCCAGCAGTGCGATCCTAGCGGACCAAGAGACCCAGTACTTC. It translates to CASSAILADQETQYF.

The chain couples TRBV27 to TRBJ2-5; D gene ambiguous. This CDR3 region has 14 residues. In germline, CDR1 is MNHEY, CDR2 SMNVEV (reference sequence). Trimming shortened V by 0 bases and J by 5 bases, and 10 bases separated the two germline ends. This chain's CDR3 is CASSLSADWETQYF. Here the CDR3 DNA reads TGTGCCAGCAGTTTATCAGCCGACTGGGAGACCCAGTACTTC.

The chain is built from TRBV5-6 and TRBJ1-4, with D perhaps TRBD1 (5 bases). Germline assignment: CDR1 SGHDT and CDR2 YYEEEE. The CDR3 has 15 residues. The ends were cut back, 4 bases at V and 8 bases at J, with 18 bases in the middle. The chain's CDR3 is CASSKGAAHGEKLFF. CDR3 sequence (DNA): TGTGCCAGCAGCAAAGGGGCAGCCCACGGCGAAAAACTGTTTTTT.

This clonotype came up a few times. The chain joins TRBV29-1 to TRBJ2-7; D assignment may be TRBD1 or TRBD2 (6 bases each). Germline CDR1 reads SQVTM; CDR2 reads ANQGSEA. The CDR3 has 13 residues. Between the trimmed V and J ends, which lost 1 base and 6 bases, there was a span of 13 bases. The CDR3: CSVEAGGSGEQYF. CDR3 coding DNA: TGCAGCGTTGAAGCCGGGGGCTCGGGCGAGCAGTACTTC.

The V and J genes are TRBV7-9 and TRBJ2-5, with TRBD1 matching 8 bases. The V gene's germline CDR1 is SEHNR and CDR2 FQNEAQ (reference sequence). The CDR3 has 14 amino acids. Losses at the gene ends were 8 bases for V and 11 bases for J; bases not matched to a gene: 16. The CDR3 here is CASGRQGALNEQYF. For the CDR3, the DNA is TGTGCCAGCGGGAGGCAGGGGGCTTTGAATGAGCAGTACTTC.